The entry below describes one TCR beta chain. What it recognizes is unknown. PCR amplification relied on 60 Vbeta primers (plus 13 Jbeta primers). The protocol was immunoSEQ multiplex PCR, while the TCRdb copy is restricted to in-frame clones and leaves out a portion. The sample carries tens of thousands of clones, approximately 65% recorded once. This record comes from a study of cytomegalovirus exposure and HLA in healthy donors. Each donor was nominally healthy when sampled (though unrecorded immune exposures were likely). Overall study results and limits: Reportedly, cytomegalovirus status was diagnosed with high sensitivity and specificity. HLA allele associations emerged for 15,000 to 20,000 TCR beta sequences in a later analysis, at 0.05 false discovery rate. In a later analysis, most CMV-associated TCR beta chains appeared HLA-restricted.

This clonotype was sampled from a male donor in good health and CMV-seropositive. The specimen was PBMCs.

The CDR3 DNA is TGTGCCAGCAGCCCCTGGGTAGCGCGGAATTCCGGGGAGCTGTTTTTT. Protein sequence: CASSPWVARNSGELFF. The chain combines TRBV14 with TRBJ2-2, with D tentatively TRBD2 (5 bases). This CDR3 has 16 amino acids. V was trimmed by 4 bases and J by 6 bases, leaving 18 bases between them. Looked up from germline, CDR1 is SGHDN and CDR2 is FVKESK.